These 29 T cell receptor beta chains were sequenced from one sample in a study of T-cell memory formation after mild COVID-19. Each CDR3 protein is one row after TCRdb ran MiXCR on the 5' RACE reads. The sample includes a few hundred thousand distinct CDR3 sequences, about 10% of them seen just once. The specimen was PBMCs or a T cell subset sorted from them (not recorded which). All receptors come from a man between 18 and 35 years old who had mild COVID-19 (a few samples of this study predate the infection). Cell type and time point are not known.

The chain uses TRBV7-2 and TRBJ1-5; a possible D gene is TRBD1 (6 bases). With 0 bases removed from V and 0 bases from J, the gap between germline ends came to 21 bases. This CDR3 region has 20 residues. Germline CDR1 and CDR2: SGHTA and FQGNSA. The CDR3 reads CASSLASGHSRRDSNQPQHF. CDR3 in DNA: TGTGCCAGCAGCTTAGCATCGGGACACTCCAGACGGGATAGCAATCAGCCCCAGCATTTT.

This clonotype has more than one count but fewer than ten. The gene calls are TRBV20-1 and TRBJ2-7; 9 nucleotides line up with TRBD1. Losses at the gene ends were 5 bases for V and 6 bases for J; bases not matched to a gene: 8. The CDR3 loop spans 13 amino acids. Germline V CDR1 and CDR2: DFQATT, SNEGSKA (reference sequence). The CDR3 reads CSAPGQGRREQYF. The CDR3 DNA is TGCAGTGCTCCGGGACAGGGAAGGCGCGAGCAGTACTTC.

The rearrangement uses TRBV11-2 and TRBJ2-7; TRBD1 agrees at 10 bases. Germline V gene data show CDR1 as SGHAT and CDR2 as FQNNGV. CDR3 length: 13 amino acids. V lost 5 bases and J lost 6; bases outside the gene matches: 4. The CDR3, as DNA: TGTGCCAGCAGCCCGGACAGGGGGGCCGAGCAGTACGTC. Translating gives CASSPDRGAEQYV.

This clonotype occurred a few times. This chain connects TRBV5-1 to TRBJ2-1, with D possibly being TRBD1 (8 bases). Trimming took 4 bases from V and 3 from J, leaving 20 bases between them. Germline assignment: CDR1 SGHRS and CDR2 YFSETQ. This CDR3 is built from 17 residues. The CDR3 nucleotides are TGCGCCAGCAGCGAGAACACAGGGGGGGGTATCTACAATGAGCAGTTCTTC. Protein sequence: CASSENTGGGIYNEQFF.

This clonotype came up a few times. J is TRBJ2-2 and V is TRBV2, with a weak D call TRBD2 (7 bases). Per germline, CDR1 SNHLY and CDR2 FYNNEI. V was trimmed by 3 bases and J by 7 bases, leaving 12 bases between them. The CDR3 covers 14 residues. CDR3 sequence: CASSERGGHGELFF. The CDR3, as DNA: TGTGCCAGCAGTGAGAGGGGGGGCCACGGGGAGCTGTTTTTT.

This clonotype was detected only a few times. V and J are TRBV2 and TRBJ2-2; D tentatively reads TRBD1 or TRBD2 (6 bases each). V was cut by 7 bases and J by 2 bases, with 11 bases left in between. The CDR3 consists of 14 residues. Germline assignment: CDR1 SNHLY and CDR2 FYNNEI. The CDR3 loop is CASKGGTNTGELFF. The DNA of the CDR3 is TGTGCCAGCAAGGGGGGCACAAACACCGGGGAGCTGTTTTTT.

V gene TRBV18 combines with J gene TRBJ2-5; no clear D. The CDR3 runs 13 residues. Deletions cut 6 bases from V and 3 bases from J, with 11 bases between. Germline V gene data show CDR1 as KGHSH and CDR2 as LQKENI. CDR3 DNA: TGTGCCAGCTCCGCGAGGACGGAAGAGACCCAGTACTTC. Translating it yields CASSARTEETQYF.

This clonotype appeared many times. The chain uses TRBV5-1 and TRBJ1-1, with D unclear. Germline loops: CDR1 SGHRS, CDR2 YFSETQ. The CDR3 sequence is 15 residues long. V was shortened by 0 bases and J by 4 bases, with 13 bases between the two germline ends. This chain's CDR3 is CASSLDGPPITEAFF. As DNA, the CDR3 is TGCGCCAGCAGCTTGGATGGGCCGCCCATCACTGAAGCTTTCTTT.

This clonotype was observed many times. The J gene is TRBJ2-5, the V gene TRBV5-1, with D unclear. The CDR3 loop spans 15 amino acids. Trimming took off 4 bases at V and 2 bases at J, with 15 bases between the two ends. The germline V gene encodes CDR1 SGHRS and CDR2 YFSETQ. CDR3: CASSLRTRSQETQYF. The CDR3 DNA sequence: TGCGCCAGCAGCCTCCGGACCCGTAGTCAAGAGACCCAGTACTTC.

DNA for the CDR3: TGTGCCAGCAGCTTACGGACGGGGAGTTCACCCCTCCACTTT. Residues: CASSLRTGSSPLHF. This sequence joins TRBV7-9 and TRBJ1-6; D ambiguous. Germline V gene lookup returns CDR1 SEHNR and CDR2 FQNEAQ (reference sequence). This CDR3 is 14 amino acids long. Between the trimmed V and J ends, which lost 2 bases and 9 bases, there was a span of 11 bases. The full variable domain, completed using reference TRBV7-9 and TRBJ1-6, is DTGVSQNPRHKITKRGQNVTFRCDPISEHNRLYWYRQTLGQGPEFLTYFQNEAQLEKSRLLSDRFSAERPKGSFSTLEIQRTEQGDSAMYLCASSLRTGSSPLHFGNGTRLTVT.

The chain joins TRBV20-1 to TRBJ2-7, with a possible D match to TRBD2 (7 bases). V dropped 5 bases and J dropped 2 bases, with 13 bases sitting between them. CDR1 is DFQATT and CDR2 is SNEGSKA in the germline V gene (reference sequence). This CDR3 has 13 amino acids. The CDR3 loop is CSAGGGGAYEQYF. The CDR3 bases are TGCAGTGCTGGGGGCGGGGGAGCCTACGAGCAGTACTTC.

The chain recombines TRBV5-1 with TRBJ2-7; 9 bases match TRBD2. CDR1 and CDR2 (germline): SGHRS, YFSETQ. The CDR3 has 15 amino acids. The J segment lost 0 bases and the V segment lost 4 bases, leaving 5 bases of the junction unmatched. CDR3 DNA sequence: TGCGCCAGCAGCGACGCGACTAGCGGCTCCTACGAGCAGTACTTC. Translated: CASSDATSGSYEQYF.

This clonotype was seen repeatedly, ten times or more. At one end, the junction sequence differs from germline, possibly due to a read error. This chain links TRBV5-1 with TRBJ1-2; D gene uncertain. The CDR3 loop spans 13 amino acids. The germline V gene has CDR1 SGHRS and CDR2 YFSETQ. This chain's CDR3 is CASSLGGNYGYTF. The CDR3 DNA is TGTGCCAGCAGTTTGGGCGGTAACTATGGCTACACCTTC.

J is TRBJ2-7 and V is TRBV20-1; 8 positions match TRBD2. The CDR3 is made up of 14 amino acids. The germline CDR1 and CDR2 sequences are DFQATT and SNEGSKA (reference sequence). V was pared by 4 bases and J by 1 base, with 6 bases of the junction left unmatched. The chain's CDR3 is CSAKSGGASYEQYV. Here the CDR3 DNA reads TGCAGTGCTAAGAGCGGGGGTGCATCCTACGAGCAGTACGTC.

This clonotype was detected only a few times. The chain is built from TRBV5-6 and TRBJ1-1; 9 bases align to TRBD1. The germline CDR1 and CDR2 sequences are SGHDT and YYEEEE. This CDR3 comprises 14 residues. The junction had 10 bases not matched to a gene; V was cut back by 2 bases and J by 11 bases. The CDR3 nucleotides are TGTGCCAGCAGCTTCCGGGACAGGGCTTTGTTGGCTTTCTTT. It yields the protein CASSFRDRALLAFF.

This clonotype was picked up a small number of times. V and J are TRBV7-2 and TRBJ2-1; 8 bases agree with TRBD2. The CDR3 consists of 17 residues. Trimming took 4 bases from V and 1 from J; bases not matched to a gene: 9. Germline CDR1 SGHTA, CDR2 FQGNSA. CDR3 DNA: TGTGCCAGCAGCTGGCTCCCGGGGGGGCGATCCTACAATGAGCAGTTCTTC. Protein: CASSWLPGGRSYNEQFF.

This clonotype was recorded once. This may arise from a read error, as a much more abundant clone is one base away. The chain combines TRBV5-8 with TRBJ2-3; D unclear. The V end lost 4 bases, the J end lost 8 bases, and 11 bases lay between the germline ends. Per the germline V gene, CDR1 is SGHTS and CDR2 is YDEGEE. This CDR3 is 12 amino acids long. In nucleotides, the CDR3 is TGTGCCAGCAGCGGGTACGTGGGTACGCAGTATTTT. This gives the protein CASSGYVGTQYF.

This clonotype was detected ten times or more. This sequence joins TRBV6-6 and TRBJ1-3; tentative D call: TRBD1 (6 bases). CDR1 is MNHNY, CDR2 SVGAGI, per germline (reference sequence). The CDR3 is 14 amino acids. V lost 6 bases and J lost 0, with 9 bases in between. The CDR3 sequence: CASRGDTSGNTIYF. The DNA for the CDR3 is TGTGCCAGCAGGGGGGACACCTCTGGAAACACCATATATTTT.

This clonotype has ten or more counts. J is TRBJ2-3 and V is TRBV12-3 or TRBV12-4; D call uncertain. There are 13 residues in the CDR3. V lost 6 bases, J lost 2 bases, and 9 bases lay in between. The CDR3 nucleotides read TGTGCCAGCAGCCCCCCTGCCACAGATACGCAGTATTTT. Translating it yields CASSPPATDTQYF.

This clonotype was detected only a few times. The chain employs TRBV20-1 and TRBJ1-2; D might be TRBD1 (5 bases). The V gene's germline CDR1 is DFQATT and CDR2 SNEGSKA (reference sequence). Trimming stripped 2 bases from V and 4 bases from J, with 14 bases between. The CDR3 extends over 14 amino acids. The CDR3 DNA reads TGCAGTGCTAGAAGGCGGCAGGGAGGCTATGGCTACACCTTC. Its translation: CSARRRQGGYGYTF.

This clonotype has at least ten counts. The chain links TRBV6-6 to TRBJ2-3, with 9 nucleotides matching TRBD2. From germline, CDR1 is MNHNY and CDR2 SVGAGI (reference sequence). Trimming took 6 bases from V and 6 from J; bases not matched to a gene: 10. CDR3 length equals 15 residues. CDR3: CASRSLAGDLDTQYF. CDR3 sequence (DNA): TGTGCCAGCAGGTCACTAGCGGGTGATTTGGATACGCAGTATTTT.

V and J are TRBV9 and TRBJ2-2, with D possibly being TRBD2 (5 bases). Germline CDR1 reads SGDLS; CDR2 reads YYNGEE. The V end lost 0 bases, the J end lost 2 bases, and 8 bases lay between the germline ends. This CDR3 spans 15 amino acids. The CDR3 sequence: CASSVDLANTGELFF. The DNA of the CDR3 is TGTGCCAGCAGCGTAGACCTAGCTAACACCGGGGAGCTGTTTTTT.

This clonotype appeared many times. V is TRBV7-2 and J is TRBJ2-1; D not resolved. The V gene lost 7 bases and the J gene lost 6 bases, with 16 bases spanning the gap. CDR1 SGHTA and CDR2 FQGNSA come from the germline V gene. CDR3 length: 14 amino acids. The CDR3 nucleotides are TGTGCCAGCATAGACCCGCTAAAGAGCAATGAGCAGTTCTTC. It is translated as CASIDPLKSNEQFF. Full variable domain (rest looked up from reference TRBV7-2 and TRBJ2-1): GAGVSQSPSNKVTEKGKDVELRCDPISGHTALYWYRQSLGQGLEFLIYFQGNSAPDKSGLPSDRFSAERTGGSVSTLTIQRTQQEDSAVYLCASIDPLKSNEQFFGPGTRLTVL.

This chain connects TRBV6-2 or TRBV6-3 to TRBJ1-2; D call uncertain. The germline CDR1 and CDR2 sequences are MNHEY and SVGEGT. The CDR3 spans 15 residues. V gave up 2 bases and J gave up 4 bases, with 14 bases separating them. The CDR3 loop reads CASSYGLDSFYGYTF. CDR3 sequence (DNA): TGTGCCAGCAGTTACGGGTTAGATTCTTTCTATGGCTACACCTTC.

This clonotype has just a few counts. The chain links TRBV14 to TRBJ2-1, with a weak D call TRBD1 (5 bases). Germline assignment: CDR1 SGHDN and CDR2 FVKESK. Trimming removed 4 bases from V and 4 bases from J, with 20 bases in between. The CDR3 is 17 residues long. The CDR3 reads CASSPFADIALYNEQFF. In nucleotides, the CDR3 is TGTGCCAGCAGCCCCTTTGCGGACATTGCTTTGTACAATGAGCAGTTCTTC.

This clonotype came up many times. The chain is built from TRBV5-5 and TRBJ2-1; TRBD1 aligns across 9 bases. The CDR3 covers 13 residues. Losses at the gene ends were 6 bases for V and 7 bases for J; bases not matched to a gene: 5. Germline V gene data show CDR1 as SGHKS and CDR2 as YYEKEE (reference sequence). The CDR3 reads CASMRTGENEQFF. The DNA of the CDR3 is TGTGCCAGCATGCGGACAGGGGAGAATGAGCAGTTCTTC.

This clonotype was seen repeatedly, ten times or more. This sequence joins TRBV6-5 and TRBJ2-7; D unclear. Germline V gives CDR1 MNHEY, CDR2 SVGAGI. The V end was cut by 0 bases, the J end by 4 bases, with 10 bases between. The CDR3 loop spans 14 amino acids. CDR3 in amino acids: CASSYSGMGYEQYF. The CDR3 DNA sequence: TGTGCCAGCAGTTACTCGGGGATGGGTTACGAGCAGTACTTC.

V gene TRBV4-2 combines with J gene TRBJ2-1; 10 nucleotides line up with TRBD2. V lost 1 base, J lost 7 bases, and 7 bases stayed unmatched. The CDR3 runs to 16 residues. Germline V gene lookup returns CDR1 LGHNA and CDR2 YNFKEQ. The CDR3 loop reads CASSQAASGGANEQFF. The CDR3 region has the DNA TGTGCCAGCAGCCAAGCGGCCAGCGGGGGGGCGAATGAGCAGTTCTTC.

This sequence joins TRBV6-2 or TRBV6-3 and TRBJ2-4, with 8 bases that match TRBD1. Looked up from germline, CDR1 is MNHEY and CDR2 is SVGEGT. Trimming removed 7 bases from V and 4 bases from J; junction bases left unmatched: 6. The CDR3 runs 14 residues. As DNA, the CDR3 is TGTGCCAGCAAAACCACAGGGGGAAAAAACATTCAGTACTTC. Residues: CASKTTGGKNIQYF.